This TCR beta chain came from a study of shared clonotypes between healthy human individuals. With regard to this clone: Its antigen is still unknown.

Unsorted PBMC replicate PCRs drew on 300 ng DNA, representing 30,000 to 35,000 T cell genomes. Using immunoSEQ multiplex PCR, the repertoire was profiled, and TCRdb retains in-frame clones only, with some absent. The data show about 460,000 clones, roughly three quarters seen once. CDR3 length equals 16 residues. Study-wide findings and caveats: The diversity represented, both genetic and in exposure history, was limited by few donors.

The V call is TRBV21-1, the J call TRBJ2-5; the table calls TRBD2, which could not be checked here. TRBV21-1 is a recognized pseudogene. The sequence was collected from a woman between 40 and 55 years old in good health. Some clones in this sample may be carry-over from other donors' samples. Sequences were obtained from PBMCs. This CDR3 reads CASSKGPVRSQETQYF. The CDR3 nucleotides are TGTGCCAGCAGCAAAGGTCCTGTACGGTCTCAAGAGACCCAGTACTTC.